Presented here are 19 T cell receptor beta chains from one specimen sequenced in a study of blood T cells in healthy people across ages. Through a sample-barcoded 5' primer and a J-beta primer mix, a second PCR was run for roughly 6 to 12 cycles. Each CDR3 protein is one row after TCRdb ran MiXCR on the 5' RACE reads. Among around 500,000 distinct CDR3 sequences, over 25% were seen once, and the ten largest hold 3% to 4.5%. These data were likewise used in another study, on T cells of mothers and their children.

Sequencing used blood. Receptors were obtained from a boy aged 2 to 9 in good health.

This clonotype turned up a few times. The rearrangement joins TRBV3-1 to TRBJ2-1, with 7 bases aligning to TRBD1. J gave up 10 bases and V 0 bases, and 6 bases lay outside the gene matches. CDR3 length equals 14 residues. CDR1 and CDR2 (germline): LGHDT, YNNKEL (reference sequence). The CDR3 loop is CASSQDLSGGEQFF. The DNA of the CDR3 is TGTGCCAGCAGCCAAGATTTGTCAGGGGGAGAGCAGTTCTTC.

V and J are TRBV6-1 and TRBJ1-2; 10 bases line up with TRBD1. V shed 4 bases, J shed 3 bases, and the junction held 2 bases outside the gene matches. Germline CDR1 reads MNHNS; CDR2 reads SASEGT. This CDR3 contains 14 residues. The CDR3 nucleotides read TGTGCCAGCAGTGCCGGGACAGGGGACTATGGCTACACCTTC. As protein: CASSAGTGDYGYTF.

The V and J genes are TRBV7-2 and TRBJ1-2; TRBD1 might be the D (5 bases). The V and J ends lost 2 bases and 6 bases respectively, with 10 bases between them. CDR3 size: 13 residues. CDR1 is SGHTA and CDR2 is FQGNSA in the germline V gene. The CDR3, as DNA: TGTGCCAGCAGCTTACGGTCGGGGGATGGCTACACCTTC. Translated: CASSLRSGDGYTF.

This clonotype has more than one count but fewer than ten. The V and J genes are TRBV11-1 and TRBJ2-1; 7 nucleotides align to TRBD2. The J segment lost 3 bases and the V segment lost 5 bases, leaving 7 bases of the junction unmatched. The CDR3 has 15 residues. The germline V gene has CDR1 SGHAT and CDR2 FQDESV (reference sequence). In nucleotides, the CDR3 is TGTGCCAGCAGCGAGGGGCTAGCGGACTACAATGAGCAGTTCTTC. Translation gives CASSEGLADYNEQFF.

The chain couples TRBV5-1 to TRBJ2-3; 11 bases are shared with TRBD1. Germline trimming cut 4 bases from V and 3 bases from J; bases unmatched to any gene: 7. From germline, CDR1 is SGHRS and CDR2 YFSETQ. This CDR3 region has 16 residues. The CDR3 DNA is TGCGCCAGCAGCGGGACAGGGGGTAGTTGGACAGATACGCAGTATTTT. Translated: CASSGTGGSWTDTQYF. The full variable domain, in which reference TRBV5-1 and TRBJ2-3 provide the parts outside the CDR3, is KAGVTQTPRYLIKTRGQQVTLSCSPISGHRSVSWYQQTPGQGLQFLFEYFSETQRNKGNFPGRFSGRQFSNSRSEMNVSTLELGDSALYLCASSGTGGSWTDTQYFGPGTRLTVL.

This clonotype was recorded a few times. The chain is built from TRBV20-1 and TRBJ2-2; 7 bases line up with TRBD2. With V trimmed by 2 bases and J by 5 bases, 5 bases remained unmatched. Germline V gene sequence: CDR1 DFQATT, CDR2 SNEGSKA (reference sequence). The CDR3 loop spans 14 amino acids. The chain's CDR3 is CSARPSGLTGELFF. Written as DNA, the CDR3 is TGCAGTGCTAGACCTAGCGGTCTGACCGGGGAGCTGTTTTTT.

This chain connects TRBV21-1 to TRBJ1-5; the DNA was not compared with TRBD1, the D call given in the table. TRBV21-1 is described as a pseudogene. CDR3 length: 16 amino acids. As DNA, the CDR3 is TGTGCCAGCAGCGACCGGACAGGGTGGGACAATCAGCCCCAGCATTTT. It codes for CASSDRTGWDNQPQHF.

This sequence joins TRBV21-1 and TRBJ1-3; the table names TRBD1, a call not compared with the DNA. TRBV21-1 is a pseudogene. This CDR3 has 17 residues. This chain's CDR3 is CASSNITGGQIGNTIYF. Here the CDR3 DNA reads TGTGCCAGCAGCAATATTACAGGGGGCCAAATCGGAAACACCATATATTTT.

The chain's CDR3 is CASSLDVVGYTF. CDR3 bases: TGTGCCAGCAGCTTAGACGTGGTTGGCTACACCTTC. This rearrangement joins TRBV7-2 to TRBJ1-2, with D unclear. Trimming pared 1 base from V and 7 bases from J, leaving 7 bases between. Germline V CDR1 and CDR2: SGHTA, FQGNSA. This CDR3 is built from 12 residues.

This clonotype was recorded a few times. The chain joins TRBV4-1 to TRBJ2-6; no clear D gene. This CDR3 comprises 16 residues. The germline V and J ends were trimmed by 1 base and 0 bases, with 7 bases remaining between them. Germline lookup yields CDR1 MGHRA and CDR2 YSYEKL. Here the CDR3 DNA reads TGCGCCAGCAGCCAAGCGTCGACCTCTGGGGCCAACGTCCTGACTTTC. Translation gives CASSQASTSGANVLTF.

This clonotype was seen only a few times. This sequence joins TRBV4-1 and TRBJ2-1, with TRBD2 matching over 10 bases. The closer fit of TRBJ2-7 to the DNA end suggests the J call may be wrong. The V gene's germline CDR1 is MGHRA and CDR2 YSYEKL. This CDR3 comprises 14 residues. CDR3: CASSQASGSDEQYF. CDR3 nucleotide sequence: TGCGCCAGCAGCCAGGCTAGCGGGAGTGATGAGCAGTACTTC.

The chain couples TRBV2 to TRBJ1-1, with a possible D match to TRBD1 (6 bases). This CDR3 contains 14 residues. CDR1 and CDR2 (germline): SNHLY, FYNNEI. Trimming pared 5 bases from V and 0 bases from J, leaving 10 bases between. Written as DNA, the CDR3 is TGTGCCAGCAGTCCGGACAGCATGAACACTGAAGCTTTCTTT. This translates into CASSPDSMNTEAFF.

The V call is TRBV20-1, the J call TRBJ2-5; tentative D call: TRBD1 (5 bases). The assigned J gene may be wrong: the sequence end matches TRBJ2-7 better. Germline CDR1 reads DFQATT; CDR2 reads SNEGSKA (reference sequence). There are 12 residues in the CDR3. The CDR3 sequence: CSARARVDEQYF. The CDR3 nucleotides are TGCAGTGCTAGAGCCAGGGTGGACGAGCAGTACTTC.

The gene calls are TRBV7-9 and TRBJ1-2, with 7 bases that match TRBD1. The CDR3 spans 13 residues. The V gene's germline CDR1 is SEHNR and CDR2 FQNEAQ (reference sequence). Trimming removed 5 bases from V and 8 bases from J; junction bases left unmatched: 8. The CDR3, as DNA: TGTGCCAGCAGCCAGACAGGGTTATACGGCTACACCTTC. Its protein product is CASSQTGLYGYTF.

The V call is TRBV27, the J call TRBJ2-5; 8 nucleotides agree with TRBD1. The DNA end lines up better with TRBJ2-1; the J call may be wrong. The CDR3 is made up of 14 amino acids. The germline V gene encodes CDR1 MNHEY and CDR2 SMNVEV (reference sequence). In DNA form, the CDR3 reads TGTGCCACCTTATCCCGGGACAGGATCAATGAGCAGTTCTTC. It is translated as CATLSRDRINEQFF.

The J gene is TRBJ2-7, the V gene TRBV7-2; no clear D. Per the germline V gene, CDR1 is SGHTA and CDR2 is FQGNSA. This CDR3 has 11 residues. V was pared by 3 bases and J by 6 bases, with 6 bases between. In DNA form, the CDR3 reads TGTGCCAGCAGCTTTAAAAGCGAGCAGTACTTC. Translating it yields CASSFKSEQYF.

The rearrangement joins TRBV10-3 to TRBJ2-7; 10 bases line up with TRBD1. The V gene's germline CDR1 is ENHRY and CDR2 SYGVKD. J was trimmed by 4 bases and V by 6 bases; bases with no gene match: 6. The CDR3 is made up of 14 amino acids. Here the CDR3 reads CAISEGTGVYEQYF. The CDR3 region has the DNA TGTGCCATCAGCGAAGGGACAGGGGTGTACGAGCAGTACTTC.

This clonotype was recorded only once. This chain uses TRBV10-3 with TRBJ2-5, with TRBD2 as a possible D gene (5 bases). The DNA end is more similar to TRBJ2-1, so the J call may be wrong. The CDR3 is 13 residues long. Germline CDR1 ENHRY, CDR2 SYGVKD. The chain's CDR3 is CAISESVGVEQFF. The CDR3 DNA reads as TGTGCCATCAGTGAGTCAGTCGGGGTTGAGCAGTTCTTC.

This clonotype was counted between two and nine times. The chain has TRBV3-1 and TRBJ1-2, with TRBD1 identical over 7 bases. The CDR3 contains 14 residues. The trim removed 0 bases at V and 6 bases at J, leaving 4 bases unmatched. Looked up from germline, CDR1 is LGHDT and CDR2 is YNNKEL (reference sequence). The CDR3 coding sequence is TGTGCCAGCAGCCAAGATGACAGGGAGGATGGCTACACCTTC. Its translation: CASSQDDREDGYTF.